This is a list of T cell receptor beta chains from one sample in a study of T cell changes during pregnancy in multiple sclerosis. Only in-frame clones appear in the TCRdb table, and some are missing; sequencing was by immunoSEQ multiplex PCR. The sample has around 70,000 clones, roughly 92% seen once. The sample consisted of peripheral blood, taken in the second trimester of pregnancy. These receptors originate from a female donor with multiple sclerosis, enrolled in a pregnancy study. The CDR3 runs from the conserved cysteine through the conserved F or W. A D gene is named only where the DNA matches it firmly. Part of the rows lack a size; the others show once, few, many or a class for expanded clones.

>TRBV6-6|.|TRBJ1-1|TRBD1
CASSVDRGTEAFF
TGTGCCAGCAGTGTGGACAGGGGCACTGAAGCTTTCTTT
>TRBV27|.|TRBJ1-5|.
CASKGDSSNQPQHF
TGTGCCAGCAAAGGGGATTCGAGCAATCAGCCCCAGCATTTT
>TRBV5-1|.|TRBJ2-3|.
CASSLAGQTSTDTQYF
TGCGCCAGCAGCTTGGCGGGACAAACTAGCACAGATACGCAGTATTTT
>TRBV11-2|.|TRBJ2-5|TRBD1
CASSMGQGGETQYF
TGTGCCAGCAGCATGGGACAGGGCGGGGAGACCCAGTACTTC
>TRBV5-6|.|TRBJ1-2|TRBD1
CASSLGQGGFGYTF
TGTGCCAGCAGCTTGGGACAGGGGGGATTCGGCTACACCTTC
>TRBV28|once|TRBJ1-2|TRBD1
CASSSGTGFHYGYTF
TGTGCCAGCAGCTCCGGGACAGGTTTTCACTATGGCTACACCTTC
>TRBV4-3|.|TRBJ2-3|.
CASSQEALVDTQYF
TGCGCCAGCAGCCAAGAAGCGTTGGTAGATACGCAGTATTTT
>TRBV15|once|TRBJ2-5|TRBD1
CATSTGQGQTQYF
TGTGCCACCAGTACGGGACAGGGCCAGACCCAGTACTTC
>TRBV28|once|TRBJ2-3|.
CASSGGGSTDTQYF
TGTGCCAGCAGTGGGGGCGGGAGCACAGATACGCAGTATTTT
>TRBV19|few|TRBJ1-2|.
CASRSGMVYGYTF
TGTGCCAGTAGGTCAGGGATGGTCTATGGCTACACCTTC
>TRBV25-1|.|TRBJ2-7|TRBD2
CASSVSGSSYEQYF
TGTGCCAGCAGTGTTAGCGGGAGCTCCTACGAGCAGTACTTC
>TRBV27|.|TRBJ2-1|.
CASTHRGAERYSYNEQFF
TGTGCCAGCACCCATCGTGGGGCAGAAAGATACTCCTACAATGAGCAGTTCTTC
>TRBV7-2|.|TRBJ2-2|TRBD1
CASSLFATGASNTGELFF
TGTGCCAGCAGCTTATTTGCGACAGGGGCCTCGAACACCGGGGAGCTGTTTTTT
>TRBV6-1|.|TRBJ2-7|TRBD2
CASRGLAGASYEQYF
TGTGCCAGCAGGGGACTAGCGGGGGCCTCCTACGAGCAGTACTTC
>TRBV30|.|TRBJ1-2|TRBD1
CASRTGDFGYTF
TGTGCCTCAAGGACAGGGGATTTTGGCTACACCTTC
>TRBV18|.|TRBJ2-3|TRBD1
CAGSPLRQGALTDTQYF
TGTGCCGGCTCTCCTTTAAGACAGGGAGCCCTCACAGATACGCAGTATTTT
>TRBV28|.|TRBJ2-7|TRBD1
CASSPPGTGGYEQYF
TGTGCCAGCAGTCCGCCCGGGACAGGGGGCTACGAGCAGTACTTC
>TRBV5-1|.|TRBJ1-2|TRBD1
CASSLGQGANYGYTF
TGCGCCAGCAGCTTGGGCCAGGGGGCGAACTATGGCTACACCTTC
>TRBV10-3|.|TRBJ2-7|TRBD2
CAIKGAGGHEQYF
TGTGCCATCAAGGGTGCGGGAGGCCACGAGCAGTACTTC
>TRBV18|.|TRBJ2-5|TRBD1
CASSLTGDETQYF
TGTGCCAGCTCCCTAACAGGGGACGAGACCCAGTACTTC
>TRBV5-1|.|TRBJ2-1|.
CASSLLSGDYNEQFF
TGCGCCAGCAGCTTGCTTAGCGGCGACTACAATGAGCAGTTCTTC
>TRBV11-3|.|TRBJ2-7|.
CASSATGGRVHEQYF
TGTGCCAGCAGCGCGACTGGAGGAAGGGTTCACGAGCAGTACTTC